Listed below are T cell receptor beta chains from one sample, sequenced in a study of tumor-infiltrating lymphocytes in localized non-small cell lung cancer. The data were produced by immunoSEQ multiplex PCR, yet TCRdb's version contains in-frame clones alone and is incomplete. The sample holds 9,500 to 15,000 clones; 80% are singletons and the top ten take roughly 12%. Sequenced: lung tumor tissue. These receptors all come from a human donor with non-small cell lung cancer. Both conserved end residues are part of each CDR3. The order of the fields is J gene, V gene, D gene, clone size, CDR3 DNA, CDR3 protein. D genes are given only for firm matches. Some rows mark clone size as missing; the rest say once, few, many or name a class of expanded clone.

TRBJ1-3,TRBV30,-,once,TGTGCCTGGAGTACGGGAAATGGAGGAAACACCATATATTTT,CAWSTGNGGNTIYF
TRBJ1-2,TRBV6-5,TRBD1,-,TGTGCCAGCAGTTACTCGAGTCAGGGGGCGAATAATGGCTACACCTTC,CASSYSSQGANNGYTF
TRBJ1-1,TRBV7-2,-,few,TGTGCCAGCAGCAAGGAAACGAACACTGAAGCTTTCTTT,CASSKETNTEAFF
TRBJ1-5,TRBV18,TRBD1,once,TGTGCCAGCTCAGCCGGGACAGACCTCAATCAGCCCCAGCATTTT,CASSAGTDLNQPQHF
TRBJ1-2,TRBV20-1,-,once,TGCAGTGCGCAAGTCGTAGGTGGCTACACCTTC,CSAQVVGGYTF
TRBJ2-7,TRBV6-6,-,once,TGTGCCAGCAGTTACTCGGGGCGAGCCTCCTACGAGCAGTACTTC,CASSYSGRASYEQYF
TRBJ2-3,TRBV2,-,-,TGTGCCAGCAAGGTTTTGAGGGGAGATACGCAGTATTTT,CASKVLRGDTQYF
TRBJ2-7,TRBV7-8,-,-,TGTGCCAGCAGCCCGATGGGTCCTCTAATGGGGGAGCAGTACTTC,CASSPMGPLMGEQYF
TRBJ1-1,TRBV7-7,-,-,TGTGCCAGCAGCAAGGGTAGTGGAACTGAAGCTTTCTTT,CASSKGSGTEAFF
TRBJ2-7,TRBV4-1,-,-,TGCGCCAGCAGCCCCCGGGCCGCGCCTTACGAGCAGTACTTC,CASSPRAAPYEQYF
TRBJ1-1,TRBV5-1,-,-,TGCGCCAGCAGCCCTAGCTTACAGGGTGCGTCTGAAGCTTTCTTT,CASSPSLQGASEAFF
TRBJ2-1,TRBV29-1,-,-,TGCAGCGTCCGGTGGGATGAGCAGTTCTTC,CSVRWDEQFF
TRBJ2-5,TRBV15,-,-,TGTGCCACCAGCAGAGGTAACCGAGAGACCCAGTACTTC,CATSRGNRETQYF
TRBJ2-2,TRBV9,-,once,TGTGCCAGCAGCGTAGTGCAGGGGGGTATCACCGGGGAGCTGTTTTTT,CASSVVQGGITGELFF
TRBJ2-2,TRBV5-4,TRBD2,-,TGTGCCAGCAGCTTGGCGCTAGCGGGGGACGGGGAGCTGTTTTTT,CASSLALAGDGELFF
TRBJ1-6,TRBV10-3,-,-,TGTGCCATCACCCAATCCGGGGGTCATGGATCACCCCTCCACTTT,CAITQSGGHGSPLHF
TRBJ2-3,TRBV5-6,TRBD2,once,TGTGCCAGCAGCGAACTAGCGACAGATACGCAGTATTTT,CASSELATDTQYF
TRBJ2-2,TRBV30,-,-,TGTGCCTGGAGGGCCGGGGAGGTAACCGGGGAGCTGTTTTTT,CAWRAGEVTGELFF
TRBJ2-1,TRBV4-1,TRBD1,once,TGCGCCAGCAGCCAGAGGACAGGGATTAATGAGCAGTTCTTC,CASSQRTGINEQFF
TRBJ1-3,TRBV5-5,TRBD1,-,TGTGCCAGCAGCTTGGCCAGGGGGGGAAACACCATATATTTT,CASSLARGGNTIYF